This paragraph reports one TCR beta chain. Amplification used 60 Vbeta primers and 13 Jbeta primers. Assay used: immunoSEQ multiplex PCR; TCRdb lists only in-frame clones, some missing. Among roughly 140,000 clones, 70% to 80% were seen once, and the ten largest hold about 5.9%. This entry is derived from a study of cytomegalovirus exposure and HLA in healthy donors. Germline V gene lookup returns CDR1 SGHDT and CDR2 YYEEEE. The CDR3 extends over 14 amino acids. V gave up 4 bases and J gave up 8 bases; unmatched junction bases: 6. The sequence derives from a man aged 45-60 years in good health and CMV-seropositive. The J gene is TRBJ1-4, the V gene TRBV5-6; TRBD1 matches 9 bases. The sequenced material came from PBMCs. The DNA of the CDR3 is TGTGCCAGCAGCCTAGGGACAGGGTACGAAAAACTGTTTTTT. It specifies CASSLGTGYEKLFF.